This T cell receptor beta chain is drawn from a study of response to subunit inactivated influenza vaccine. V was clipped by 6 bases and J by 11 bases, with 13 bases between them. The CDR3 contains 11 residues. The V gene's germline CDR1 is MNHEY and CDR2 SVGEGT. A few counts support this clonotype. TCRdb passed the RT-PCR reads through MiXCR, listing each CDR3 protein once. Found here are about 700,000 distinct CDR3 sequences, around 14% of them singletons; the top ten hold 5.5% to 8%. The sequencing here drew on PBMCs from blood, taken 14 to 15 days before vaccination. V gene TRBV6-2 or TRBV6-3 combines with J gene TRBJ1-2; D unresolved. The source is a man aged 50-59 years who received an inactivated influenza vaccine. As DNA, the CDR3 is TGTGCCAGCAGGTACAGAACGGGATACACCTTC. This codes for CASRYRTGYTF.